The source of this T cell receptor (beta chain) is a study of blood T cell repertoires in COVID-19. Participants came from about two dozen US areas, aged roughly 18 to 90 years. Recovered status in Cohort 3 required two negative PCRs, clearance, or symptom resolution. TCRdb's copy holds only in-frame clones and misses some; the assay was immunoSEQ multiplex PCR. The sample records around 200,000 clones, roughly four fifths being singletons. V gave up 3 bases and J gave up 3 bases; unmatched junction bases: 3. Germline lookup yields CDR1 MDHEN and CDR2 SYDVKM. The CDR3 runs to 15 residues. This chain uses TRBV28 with TRBJ1-5; 9 nucleotides match TRBD1. The sample consisted of PBMCs or T cells enriched from blood (not recorded which). The sequence came from a man aged 40-49 years who had recovered from COVID-19. In DNA, the CDR3 is TGTGCCAGCAGTTTGCGACAGGGGGTCAATCAGCCCCAGCATTTT. It translates to CASSLRQGVNQPQHF.